The clone carrying this T cell receptor beta chain appeared a few times. Its antigen is undetermined. Germline lookup yields CDR1 MDHEN and CDR2 SYDVKM. V shed 6 bases and J 8 bases; nucleotides not matched to a gene: 19. This CDR3 is built from 17 residues. This specimen comes from a study of T cell repertoires in cytomegalovirus infection. Study-level background: The authors used CMV epitopes that were HLA-C-restricted (recently identified) and HLA-B-restricted (well studied). Signatures in public TCR beta sequences pointed to both CMV infection and matching HLA type.

TCRdb re-called the reads through MiXCR, storing one row per CDR3 protein. The table lists approximately 110,000 distinct CDR3 sequences, 30% of them singletons. Points from the study as a whole: Cumulative public TCR beta family frequency identified CMV carriers with the relevant HLA. The study found HLA-C-restricted CMV-specific TCR beta clonotypes dominating the ex vivo response.

V usage is TRBV28 and J usage is TRBJ1-2; 9 bases match TRBD1. This clonotype was obtained from a human donor in good health (CMV status not recorded). Some clones in this sample may be carry-over from other donors' samples. The specimen was CD8+ T cells from cultured PBMCs, collected from culture after CMV antigen stimulation. This CDR3 reads CASSSTGTGPHSEGYTF. In DNA form, the CDR3 reads TGTGCCAGCAGCTCCACCGGGACAGGGCCCCATTCAGAGGGCTACACCTTC.